This T cell receptor beta chain stems from a study of cytotoxic CD8 clonotypes in ibrutinib-treated CLL. Whole-study context: Response sampling came at median approximately a year of treatment, ranging roughly 6 to 40 months. There were, on average, around 260,000 productive templates and tens of thousands of productive rearrangements per sample. Findings and caveats of the study: There were few public clonotypes, and on treatment they contracted or stayed stable. The study found baseline clonality above age-matched healthy donors, tracking circulating CD8+ T-cell counts.

The method was immunoSEQ multiplex PCR; TCRdb's version includes in-frame clones alone and lacks a portion of them. The table shows tens of thousands of clones, with approximately 51% occurring only once. This clone came up a few times. Antigen specificity is unknown. Trimming shortened V by 2 bases and J by 11 bases, and 16 bases separated the two germline ends. The germline V gene encodes CDR1 MNHEY and CDR2 SVGAGI. The CDR3 extends over 15 amino acids. The source material was PBMCs, sampled before ibrutinib treatment. This chain uses TRBV6-5 with TRBJ1-6, with a possible D match to TRBD1 (6 bases). The clonotype was recovered from a human donor with chronic lymphocytic leukemia. CDR3 sequence (DNA): TGTGCCAGCAGTTACGGGTTCGGCAGGGGTACACCCCTCCACTTT. As protein: CASSYGFGRGTPLHF.